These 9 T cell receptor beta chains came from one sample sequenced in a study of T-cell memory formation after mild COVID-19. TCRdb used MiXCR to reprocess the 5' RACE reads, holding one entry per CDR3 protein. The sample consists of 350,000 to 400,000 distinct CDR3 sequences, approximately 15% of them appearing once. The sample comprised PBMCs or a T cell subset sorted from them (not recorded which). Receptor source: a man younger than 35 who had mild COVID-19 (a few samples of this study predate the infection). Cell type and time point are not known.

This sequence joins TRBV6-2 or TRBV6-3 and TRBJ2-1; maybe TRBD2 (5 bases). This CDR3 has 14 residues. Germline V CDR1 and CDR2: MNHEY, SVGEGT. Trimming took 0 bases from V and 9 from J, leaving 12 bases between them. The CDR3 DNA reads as TGTGCCAGCAGTTACTCGATTTCCGGGATTGAGCAGTTCTTC. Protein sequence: CASSYSISGIEQFF.

DNA for the CDR3: TGCAGCGCCGGGGGGGGTCCCTATGGCTACACCTTC. It yields the protein CSAGGGPYGYTF. The J gene is TRBJ1-2, the V gene TRBV29-1; TRBD1 might be the D (5 bases). From germline, CDR1 is SQVTM and CDR2 ANQGSEA. Deletions cut 7 bases from V and 4 bases from J, with 13 bases between. The CDR3 extends over 12 amino acids.

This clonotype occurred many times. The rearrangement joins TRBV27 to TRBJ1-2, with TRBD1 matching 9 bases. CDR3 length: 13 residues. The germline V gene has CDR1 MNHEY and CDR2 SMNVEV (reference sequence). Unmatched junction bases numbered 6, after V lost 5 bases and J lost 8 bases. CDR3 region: CASSPGTGNGYTF. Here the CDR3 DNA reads TGTGCCAGCAGTCCGGGGACAGGGAACGGCTACACCTTC.

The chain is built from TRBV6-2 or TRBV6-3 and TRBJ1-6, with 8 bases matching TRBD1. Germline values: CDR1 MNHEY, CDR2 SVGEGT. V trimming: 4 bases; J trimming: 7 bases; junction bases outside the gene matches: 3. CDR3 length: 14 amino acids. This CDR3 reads CASSFTGGNSPLHF. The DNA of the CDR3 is TGTGCCAGCAGTTTCACAGGGGGGAATTCACCCCTCCACTTT.

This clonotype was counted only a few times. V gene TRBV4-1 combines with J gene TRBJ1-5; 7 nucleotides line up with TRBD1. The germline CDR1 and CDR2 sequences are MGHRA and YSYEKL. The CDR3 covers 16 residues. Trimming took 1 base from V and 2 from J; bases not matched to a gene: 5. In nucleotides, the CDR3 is TGCGCCAGCAGCCAAGTCGGTGGACAGGGCAATCAGCCCCAGCATTTT. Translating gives CASSQVGGQGNQPQHF.

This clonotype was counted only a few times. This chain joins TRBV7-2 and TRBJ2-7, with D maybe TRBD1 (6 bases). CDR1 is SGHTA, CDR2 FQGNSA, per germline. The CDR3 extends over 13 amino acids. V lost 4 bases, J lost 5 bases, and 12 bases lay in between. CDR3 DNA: TGTGCCAGCAGCTCCCTGGGACACGACGAGCAGTACGTC. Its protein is CASSSLGHDEQYV.

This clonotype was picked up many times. Here the CDR3 reads CASSPSPYDNEQFF. DNA for the CDR3: TGCGCCAGCAGCCCCTCGCCCTACGATAATGAGCAGTTCTTC. This chain links TRBV5-1 with TRBJ2-1, with no clear D. The CDR3 consists of 14 residues. V was trimmed by 4 bases and J by 7 bases, leaving 15 bases between them. Germline CDR1 SGHRS, CDR2 YFSETQ.

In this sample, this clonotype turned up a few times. DNA for the CDR3: TGTGCCAGCAGCTTAGCGCGGTTGGGGCTTGACTATGGCTACACCTTC. It codes for CASSLARLGLDYGYTF. The chain carries TRBV7-8 and TRBJ1-2, with D tentatively TRBD1 (5 bases). CDR3 length: 16 residues. Germline CDR1 and CDR2: SGHVS and FQNEAQ. V lost 0 bases, J lost 3 bases, and 14 bases lay in between.

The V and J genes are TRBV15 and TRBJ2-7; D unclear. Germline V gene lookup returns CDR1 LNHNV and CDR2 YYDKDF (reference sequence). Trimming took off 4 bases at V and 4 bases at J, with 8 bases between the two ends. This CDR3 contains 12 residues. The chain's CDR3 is CATSTDGYEQYF. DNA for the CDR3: TGTGCCACCAGCACCGACGGATACGAGCAGTACTTC. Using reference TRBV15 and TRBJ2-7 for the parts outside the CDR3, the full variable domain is DAMVIQNPRYQVTQFGKPVTLSCSQTLNHNVMYWYQQKSSQAPKLLFHYYDKDFNNEADTPDNFQSRRPNTSFCFLDIRSPGLGDTAMYLCATSTDGYEQYFGPGTRLTVT.